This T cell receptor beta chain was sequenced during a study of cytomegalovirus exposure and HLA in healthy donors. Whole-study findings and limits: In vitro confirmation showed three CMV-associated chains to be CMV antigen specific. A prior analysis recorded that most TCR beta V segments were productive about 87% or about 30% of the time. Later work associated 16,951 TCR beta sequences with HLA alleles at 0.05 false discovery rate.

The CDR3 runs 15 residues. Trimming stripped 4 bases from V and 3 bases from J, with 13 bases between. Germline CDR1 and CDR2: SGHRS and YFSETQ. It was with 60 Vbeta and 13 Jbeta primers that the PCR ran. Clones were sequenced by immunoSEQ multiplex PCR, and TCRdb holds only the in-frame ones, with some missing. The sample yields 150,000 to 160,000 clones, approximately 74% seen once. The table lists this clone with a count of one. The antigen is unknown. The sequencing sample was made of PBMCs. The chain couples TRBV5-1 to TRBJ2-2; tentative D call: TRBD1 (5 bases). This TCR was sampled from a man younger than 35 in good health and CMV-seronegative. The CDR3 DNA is TGCGCCAGCAGCCGTTTGGTAGGGGACACCGGGGAGCTGTTTTTT. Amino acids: CASSRLVGDTGELFF.